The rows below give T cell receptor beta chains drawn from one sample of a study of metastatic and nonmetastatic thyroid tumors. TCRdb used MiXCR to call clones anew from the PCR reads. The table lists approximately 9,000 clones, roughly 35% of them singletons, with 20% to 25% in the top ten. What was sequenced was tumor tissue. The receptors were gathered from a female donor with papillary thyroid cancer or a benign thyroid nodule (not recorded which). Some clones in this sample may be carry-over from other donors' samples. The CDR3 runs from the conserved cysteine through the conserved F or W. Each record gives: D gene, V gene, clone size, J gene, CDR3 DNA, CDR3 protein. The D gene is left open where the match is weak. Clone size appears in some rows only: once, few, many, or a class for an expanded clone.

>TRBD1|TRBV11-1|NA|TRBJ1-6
TGTGCCAGCAGCTTAAGGGTGACAGGGGATGAATCACCCCTCCACTTT
CASSLRVTGDESPLHF
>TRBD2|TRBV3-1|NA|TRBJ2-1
TGTGCCAGCAGCCAAGCCGGGACTAGCGGGAGCAATGAGCAGTTCTTC
CASSQAGTSGSNEQFF
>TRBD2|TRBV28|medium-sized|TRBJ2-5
TGTGCCAGCAGTTTCCGGACAGATGGGCGGGGGGTAGAGACCCAGTACTTC
CASSFRTDGRGVETQYF
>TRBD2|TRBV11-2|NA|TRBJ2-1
TGTGCCAGCAGCTCCGGACTAGCGGGCGCGATCCTAGGTAATGAGCAGTTCTTC
CASSSGLAGAILGNEQFF
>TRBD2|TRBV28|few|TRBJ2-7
TGTGCCAGCACCGGACTTAGCGGGAGGGCCCGCTACGAGCAGTACTTC
CASTGLSGRARYEQYF
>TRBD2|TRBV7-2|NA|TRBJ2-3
TGTGCCAGCAGCTTTAGCGGGAGCACAGATACGCAGTATTTT
CASSFSGSTDTQYF
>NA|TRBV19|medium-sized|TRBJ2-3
TGTGCCAGTTCTGCCGTCGATCGAACAGATACGCAGTATTTT
CASSAVDRTDTQYF
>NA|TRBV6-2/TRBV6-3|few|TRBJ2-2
TGTGCCAGCAGCGACACGGGCGGGGAGCTGTTTTTT
CASSDTGGELFF
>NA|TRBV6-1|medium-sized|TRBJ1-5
TGTGCCAGCAGTGACGATCAGCCCCAGCATTTT
CASSDDQPQHF
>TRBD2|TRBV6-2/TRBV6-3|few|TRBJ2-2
TGTGCCAGCAGAGGACTAGCGGGAGGAAGGGGCACCGGGGAGCTGTTTTTT
CASRGLAGGRGTGELFF
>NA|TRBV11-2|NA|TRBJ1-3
TGTGCCAGCAGCCCCCCCGGGGTTAACTGGATCACCATATATTTT
CASSPPGVNWITIYF
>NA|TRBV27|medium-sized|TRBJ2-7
TGTGCCAGCAGTTTATCTTTCTTCGGGACTCGTCCTATCGAGCAGTACTTC
CASSLSFFGTRPIEQYF
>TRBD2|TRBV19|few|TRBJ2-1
TGTGCCAGTAGTATGGGACTAGCGACCTACAATGAGCAGTTCTTC
CASSMGLATYNEQFF
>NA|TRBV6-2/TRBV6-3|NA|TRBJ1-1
TGTGCCAGCAGTTACGATCGGAACACTGAAGCTTTCTTT
CASSYDRNTEAFF
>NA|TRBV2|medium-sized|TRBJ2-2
TGTGCCAGCAATCCCCAGGCTACCGGGGAGCTGTTTTTT
CASNPQATGELFF
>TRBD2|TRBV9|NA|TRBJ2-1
TGTGCCAGCAGCGAAATGACACGCCTTTCGACTAGCGGGAAGTACAATGAGCAGTTCTTC
CASSEMTRLSTSGKYNEQFF
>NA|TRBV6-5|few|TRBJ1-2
TGTGCCAGCAGTCTCGACGGACCCTATGGCTACACCTTC
CASSLDGPYGYTF
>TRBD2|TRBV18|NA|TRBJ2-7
TGTGCCAGCTCACCACCGGCTAGCGGGCGCTACGAGCAGTACTTC
CASSPPASGRYEQYF
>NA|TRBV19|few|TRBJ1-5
TGTGCCAGTGGGAGGGGGACCCAGCATTTT
CASGRGTQHF
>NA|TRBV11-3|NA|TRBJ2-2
TGTGCCAGCCGATATTCGTCCGGGGAGCTGTTTTTT
CASRYSSGELFF
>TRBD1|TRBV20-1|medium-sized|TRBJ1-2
TGCAGTGCTAGAGCCCTTGGACAGGGGGGTGGCTACACCTTC
CSARALGQGGGYTF
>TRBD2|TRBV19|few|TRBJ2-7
TGTGCCAGTAGCGCGGGAGGGCCCGAGCAGTACTTC
CASSAGGPEQYF
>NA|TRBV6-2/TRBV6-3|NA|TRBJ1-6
TGTGCCAGCACGGCCTACAGGGTCTCACCCCTCCACTTT
CASTAYRVSPLHF
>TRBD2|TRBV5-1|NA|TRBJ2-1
TGCGCCAGCAGCTTGCAGACTAGCCCCTACTACAATGAGCAGTTCTTC
CASSLQTSPYYNEQFF
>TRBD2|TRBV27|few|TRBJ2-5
TGTGCCAGCAGTTCCGGGCTAGCGGGAGGGCCTGGCCAAGAGACCCAGTACTTC
CASSSGLAGGPGQETQYF
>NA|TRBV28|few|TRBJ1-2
TGTGCCAGCAGCCAGGGGTGGTCAGTAAAAAACTATGGCTACACCTTC
CASSQGWSVKNYGYTF
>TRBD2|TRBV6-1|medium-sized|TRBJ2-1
TGTGCCAGCAGTGACACCGGGACTAGCGGGATCAATGAGCAGTTCTTC
CASSDTGTSGINEQFF
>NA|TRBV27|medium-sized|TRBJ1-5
TGTGCCAGCAGTTTCAAGGGATATAGCAATCAGCCCCAGCATTTT
CASSFKGYSNQPQHF
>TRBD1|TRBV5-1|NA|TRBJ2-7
TGCGCCAGCAGCTGGACAGGGGGCAAACACGAGCAGTACTTC
CASSWTGGKHEQYF
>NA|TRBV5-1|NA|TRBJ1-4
TGCGCCAGCAGCCCCAGGGGACCTGCAACTAATGAAAAACTGTTTTTT
CASSPRGPATNEKLFF
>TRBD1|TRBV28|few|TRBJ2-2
TGTGCCAGCAGTTTGGAACAGGGGGCCTTCGGGGAGCTGTTTTTT
CASSLEQGAFGELFF
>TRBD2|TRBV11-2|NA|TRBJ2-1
TGTGCCAGCAGCTTGTTAGGGACTAGCGGACCCGCGGCGAATGAGCAGTTCTTC
CASSLLGTSGPAANEQFF
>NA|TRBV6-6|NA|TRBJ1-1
TGTGCCAGCAGTTTCTCAGGGAACACTGAAGCTTTCTTT
CASSFSGNTEAFF
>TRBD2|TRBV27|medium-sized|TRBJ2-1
TGTGCCAGCAGAGGGGCTAGCGGCTACAATGAGCAGTTCTTC
CASRGASGYNEQFF
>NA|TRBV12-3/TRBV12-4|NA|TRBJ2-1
TGTGCCAGCAGTTCCCGGACATGGATGAACAATGAGCAGTTCTTC
CASSSRTWMNNEQFF
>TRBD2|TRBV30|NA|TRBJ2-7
TGTGCCCGCAGATACGTTAGCGGGAGCCACGAGCAGTACTTC
CARRYVSGSHEQYF
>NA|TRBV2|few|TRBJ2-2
TGTGCCAGCAGTGAAAGGCAGAACACCGGGGAGCTGTTTTTT
CASSERQNTGELFF
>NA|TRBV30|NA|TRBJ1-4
TGTGCCTGGAGTGTTACAGGGATGTCTAATGAAAAACTGTTTTTT
CAWSVTGMSNEKLFF
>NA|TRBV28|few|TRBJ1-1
TGTGCCAGCAGTTTGAACCTGAACACTGAAGCTTTCTTT
CASSLNLNTEAFF
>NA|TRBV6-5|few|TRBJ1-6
TGTGCCAGCAGGAGAGGATTAAGCTCCTATAATTCACCCCTCCACTTT
CASRRGLSSYNSPLHF